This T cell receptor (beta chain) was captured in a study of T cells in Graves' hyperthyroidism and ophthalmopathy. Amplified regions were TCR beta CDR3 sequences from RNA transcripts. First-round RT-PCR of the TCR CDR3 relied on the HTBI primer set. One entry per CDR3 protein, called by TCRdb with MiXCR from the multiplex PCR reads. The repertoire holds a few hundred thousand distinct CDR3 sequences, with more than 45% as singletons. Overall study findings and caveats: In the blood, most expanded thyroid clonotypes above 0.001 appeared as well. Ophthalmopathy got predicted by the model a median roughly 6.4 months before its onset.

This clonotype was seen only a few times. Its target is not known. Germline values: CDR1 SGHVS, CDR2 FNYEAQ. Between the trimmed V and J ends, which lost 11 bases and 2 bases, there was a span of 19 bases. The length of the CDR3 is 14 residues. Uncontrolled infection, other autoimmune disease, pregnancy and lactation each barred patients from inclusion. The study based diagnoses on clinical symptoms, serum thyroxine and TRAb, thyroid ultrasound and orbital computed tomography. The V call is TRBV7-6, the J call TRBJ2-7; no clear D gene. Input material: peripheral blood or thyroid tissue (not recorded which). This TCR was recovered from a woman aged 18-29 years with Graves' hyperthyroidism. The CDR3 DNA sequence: TGTGCCCTGTCCCGAGGCCGGCAGACCTACGAGCAGTACTTC. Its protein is CALSRGRQTYEQYF.